Included here is one TCR beta chain sequence, with context. This entry belongs to a study of blood T cell repertoires in COVID-19. Clones were sequenced by immunoSEQ multiplex PCR, and TCRdb holds only the in-frame ones, with some missing. The data show about 320,000 clones, over 85% seen once. V was clipped by 5 bases and J by 0 bases, with 20 bases between them. Per germline, CDR1 LGHNA and CDR2 YNFKEQ. This CDR3 has 18 residues. J is TRBJ2-1 and V is TRBV4-2; D is undetermined. Sequencing was done on a sample of peripheral blood. The sequence was obtained from a woman aged 30 to 39 with COVID-19, enrolled during active disease. The CDR3 region has the DNA TGTGCCAGCAGCGATCCCACTATCGGAGACCTCTCCTACAATGAGCAGTTCTTC. The encoded protein is CASSDPTIGDLSYNEQFF.